This T cell receptor (beta chain) is from a study of cytomegalovirus exposure and HLA in healthy donors. In nominal health when sampled, donors likely had unrecorded immune exposures nonetheless. Study outcomes and limitations: TCR beta chain V- and J-gene trimming was linked, in a later analysis, to a missense variant in DCLRE1C. Among TCR beta chains of equal frequency, HLA-associated ones were more clonally expanded in a later analysis. In a later analysis, HLA-C alleles had the fewest associated TCRs, DRB1 alleles the most.

Notes on this clone: Its specificity is not known.

The PCR ran on 60 Vbeta and 13 Jbeta primers. Profiled with immunoSEQ multiplex PCR; TCRdb holds only in-frame clones, not every one. The table has 95,000 or so clones, around 86% seen once; the top ten hold about 4.4%. The ends were cut back, 1 base at V and 2 bases at J, with 8 bases in the middle. The CDR3 totals 14 residues. Germline V gene sequence: CDR1 SEHNR, CDR2 FQNEAQ (reference sequence). The origin of this receptor is a woman between 65 and 79 years old in good health and CMV-seropositive. The gene calls are TRBV7-9 and TRBJ1-2, with D perhaps TRBD1 (6 bases). What was sequenced was PBMCs. The CDR3 sequence is CASSLGQGNYGYTF. DNA for the CDR3: TGTGCCAGCAGCTTAGGGCAGGGGAACTATGGCTACACCTTC.